Sequencing of this T cell receptor (beta chain) was carried out in a study of cytomegalovirus exposure and HLA in healthy donors. V lost 4 bases and J lost 6; bases outside the gene matches: 6. Germline assignment: CDR1 SGHDT and CDR2 YYEEEE. This CDR3 is 14 amino acids long. As regards this clone: Antigen unknown.

The PCR used 60 Vbeta and 13 Jbeta primers. The data were produced by immunoSEQ multiplex PCR, yet TCRdb's version contains in-frame clones alone and is incomplete. The top ten clones hold less than 1.1% of a sample with 100,000 to 150,000 clones, roughly 81% of them seen once. Study-level findings and limits: Testing in vitro showed a few CMV-associated chains specific for CMV antigens.

This chain joins TRBV5-6 and TRBJ1-1; 10 nucleotides line up with TRBD1. The TCR was taken from a woman aged 25-40 years in good health and CMV-seronegative. Sample: PBMCs. The CDR3 loop reads CASSTGQGWAEAFF. The CDR3 bases are TGTGCCAGCAGCACGGGACAGGGGTGGGCTGAAGCTTTCTTT.